A selection of T cell receptor beta chains follows, all from one sample in a study of T cell responses to AZD1222 COVID-19 vaccine. Clones were sequenced by immunoSEQ multiplex PCR, and TCRdb holds only the in-frame ones, with some missing. The sample has 150,000 to 250,000 clones, about 93% seen once; the top ten hold over 0.95%. This material consisted of peripheral blood, taken 28 days after the second AZD1222 dose. The receptors here all came from an adult who received the AZD1222 COVID-19 vaccine. Each CDR3 is given with its conserved first and last residue.

V gene: TRBV4-3; J gene: TRBJ1-4; CDR3 protein: CASSQGSWGANEKLFF
V gene: TRBV12-3/TRBV12-4; J gene: TRBJ2-5; CDR3 protein: CASSGQETQYF
V gene: TRBV19; J gene: TRBJ2-7; CDR3 protein: CASSPGTGSFSYEQYF
V gene: TRBV9; J gene: TRBJ2-3; CDR3 protein: CASSVTPLWRGNTQYF
V gene: TRBV7-9; J gene: TRBJ2-2; CDR3 protein: CASSPGQGNTGELFF
V gene: TRBV7-9; J gene: TRBJ1-2; CDR3 protein: CASSPSMGDPYGYTF
V gene: TRBV7-2; J gene: TRBJ1-1; CDR3 protein: CASSPGYFSEAFF
V gene: TRBV10-3; J gene: TRBJ2-1; CDR3 protein: CAIRAGGRSYEQFF
V gene: TRBV2; J gene: TRBJ1-2; CDR3 protein: CAGLMRYGYTF
V gene: TRBV7-8; J gene: TRBJ2-7; CDR3 protein: CASSLRRLGSYEQYF
V gene: TRBV19; J gene: TRBJ2-3; CDR3 protein: CASSPTRGWTDTQYF
V gene: TRBV4-2; J gene: TRBJ2-7; CDR3 protein: CASSPEGTGRLGEQYF
V gene: TRBV2; J gene: TRBJ2-2; CDR3 protein: CASSVSLSGELFF
V gene: TRBV6-4; J gene: TRBJ2-7; CDR3 protein: CASSDTIPARDRSDEQYF
V gene: TRBV28; J gene: TRBJ2-7; CDR3 protein: CAVLGQGPYEQYF
V gene: TRBV29-1; J gene: TRBJ2-1; CDR3 protein: CSATAAGDRNEQFF
V gene: TRBV4-1; J gene: TRBJ1-2; CDR3 protein: CASSQDVVSGYTF
V gene: TRBV14; J gene: TRBJ2-7; CDR3 protein: CASSQERNPTYERYF
V gene: TRBV28; J gene: TRBJ1-5; CDR3 protein: CASSSILGHLSNQPQHF
V gene: TRBV7-7; J gene: TRBJ2-7; CDR3 protein: CASSLDRGEQYF
V gene: TRBV27; J gene: TRBJ1-6; CDR3 protein: CASRLDSYNSPLHF
V gene: TRBV28; J gene: TRBJ2-2; CDR3 protein: CASSPTAGDRYNTGELFF
V gene: TRBV5-1; J gene: TRBJ2-2; CDR3 protein: CASSLTGDHLLNTGELFF
V gene: TRBV6-2/TRBV6-3; J gene: TRBJ1-2; CDR3 protein: CASSYDRNGNYGYTF
V gene: TRBV18; J gene: TRBJ1-5; CDR3 protein: CASSPGQGRGQPQHF
V gene: TRBV5-1; J gene: TRBJ1-5; CDR3 protein: CARISNQPQHF
V gene: TRBV7-8; J gene: TRBJ1-3; CDR3 protein: CASSLPGEGNTIYF
V gene: TRBV2; J gene: TRBJ1-2; CDR3 protein: CASPRQGYGYTF
V gene: TRBV7-2; J gene: TRBJ2-1; CDR3 protein: CASSLVGGGADSYNEQFF
V gene: TRBV7-9; J gene: TRBJ1-1; CDR3 protein: CASSLDETVNTEAFF
V gene: TRBV4-2; J gene: TRBJ1-1; CDR3 protein: CASSQGDGVGTEAFF
V gene: TRBV2; J gene: TRBJ2-3; CDR3 protein: CASRELITDTQYF
V gene: TRBV7-8; J gene: TRBJ2-6; CDR3 protein: CASSYSGANVLTF
V gene: TRBV5-1; J gene: TRBJ1-1; CDR3 protein: CASSLGTEAFF
V gene: TRBV5-6; J gene: TRBJ1-1; CDR3 protein: CASSQNTEAFF